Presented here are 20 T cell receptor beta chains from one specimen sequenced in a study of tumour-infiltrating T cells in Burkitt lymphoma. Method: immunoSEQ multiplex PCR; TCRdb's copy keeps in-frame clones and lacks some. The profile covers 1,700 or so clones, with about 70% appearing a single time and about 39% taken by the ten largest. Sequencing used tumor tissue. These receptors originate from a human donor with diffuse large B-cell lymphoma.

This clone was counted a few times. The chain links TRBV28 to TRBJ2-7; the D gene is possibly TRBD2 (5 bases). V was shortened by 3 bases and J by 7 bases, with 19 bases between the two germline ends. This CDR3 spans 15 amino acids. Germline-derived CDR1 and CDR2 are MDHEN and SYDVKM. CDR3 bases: TGTGCCAGCAGTTTGCTGGAACGGGAATGGGAGGAGCAGTACTTC. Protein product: CASSLLEREWEEQYF.

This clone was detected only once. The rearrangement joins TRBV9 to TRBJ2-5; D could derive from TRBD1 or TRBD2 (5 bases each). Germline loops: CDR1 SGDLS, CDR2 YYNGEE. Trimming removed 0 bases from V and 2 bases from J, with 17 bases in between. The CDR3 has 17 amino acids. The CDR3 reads CASSVAARGGAQETQYF. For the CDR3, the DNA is TGTGCCAGCAGCGTAGCTGCTCGGGGCGGCGCACAAGAGACCCAGTACTTC.

CDR3 amino acids: CASSHERFGTDTQYF. The CDR3 region has the DNA TGCGCCAGCAGCCACGAGAGGTTCGGGACAGATACGCAGTATTTT. The chain combines TRBV4-1 with TRBJ2-3; D is ambiguous. Germline CDR1 reads MGHRA; CDR2 reads YSYEKL. The CDR3 loop spans 15 amino acids. V was cut by 3 bases and J by 3 bases, with 13 bases left in between.

For the CDR3, the DNA is TGTGCCAGCAGTGAAGCGCGGGTAGGTAACGAAAAACTGTTTTTT. It is translated as CASSEARVGNEKLFF. The chain combines TRBV2 with TRBJ1-4; no clear D. Looked up from germline, CDR1 is SNHLY and CDR2 is FYNNEI. V lost 0 bases, J lost 8 bases, and 13 bases lay in between. CDR3 length: 15 amino acids.

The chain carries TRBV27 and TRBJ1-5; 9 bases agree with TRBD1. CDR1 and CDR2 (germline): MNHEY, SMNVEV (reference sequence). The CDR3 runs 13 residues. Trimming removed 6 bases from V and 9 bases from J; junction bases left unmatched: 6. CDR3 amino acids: CASRAGTGRPQHF. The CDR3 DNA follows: TGTGCCAGCAGAGCTGGGACAGGGCGGCCCCAGCATTTT.

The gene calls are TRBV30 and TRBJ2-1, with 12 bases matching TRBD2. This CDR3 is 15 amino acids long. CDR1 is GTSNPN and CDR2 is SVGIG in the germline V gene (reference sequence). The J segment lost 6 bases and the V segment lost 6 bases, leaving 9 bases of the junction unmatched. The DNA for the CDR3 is TGTGCCTGCCACGGGGCTAGCGGGGGGGTCAATGAGCAGTTCTTC. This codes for CACHGASGGVNEQFF.

This CDR3 is CASSPEAATNEKLFF. In DNA form, the CDR3 reads TGTGCCAGCAGCCCGGAGGCGGCGACTAATGAAAAACTGTTTTTT. This sequence joins TRBV5-4 and TRBJ1-4; D call uncertain. CDR1 is SGHNT and CDR2 is YYREEE in the germline V gene (reference sequence). The CDR3 covers 15 residues. With 4 bases removed from V and 2 bases from J, the gap between germline ends came to 12 bases.

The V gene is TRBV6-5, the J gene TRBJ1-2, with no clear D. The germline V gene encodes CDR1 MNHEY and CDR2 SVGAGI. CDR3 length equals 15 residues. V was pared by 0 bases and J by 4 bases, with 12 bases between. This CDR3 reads CASSYSRGLVYGYTF. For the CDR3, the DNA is TGTGCCAGCAGTTACTCGCGGGGTTTGGTCTATGGCTACACCTTC.

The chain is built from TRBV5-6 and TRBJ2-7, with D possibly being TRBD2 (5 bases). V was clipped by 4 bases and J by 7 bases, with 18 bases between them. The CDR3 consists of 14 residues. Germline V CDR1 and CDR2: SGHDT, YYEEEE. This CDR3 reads CASSPSITGEEQYF. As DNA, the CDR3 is TGTGCCAGCAGCCCCTCGATAACCGGGGAGGAGCAGTACTTC.

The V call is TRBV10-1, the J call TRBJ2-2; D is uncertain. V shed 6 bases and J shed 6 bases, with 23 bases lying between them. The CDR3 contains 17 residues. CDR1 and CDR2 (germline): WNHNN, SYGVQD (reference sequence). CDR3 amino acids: CASSGSGQDGVPGELFF. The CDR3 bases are TGCGCCAGCAGCGGCTCTGGGCAGGATGGGGTCCCCGGGGAGCTGTTTTTT.

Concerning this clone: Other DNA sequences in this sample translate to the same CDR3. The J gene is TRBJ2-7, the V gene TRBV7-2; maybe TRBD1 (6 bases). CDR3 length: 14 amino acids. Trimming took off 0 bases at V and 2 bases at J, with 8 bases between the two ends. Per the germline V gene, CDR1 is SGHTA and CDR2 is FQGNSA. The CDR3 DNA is TGTGCCAGCAGCTTAGCGGCAGGGGCCTACGAGCAGTACTTC. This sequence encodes CASSLAAGAYEQYF.

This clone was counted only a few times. The CDR3 protein is CASSLGVNEQFF. DNA of the CDR3: TGTGCCAGCAGCCTCGGAGTCAATGAGCAGTTCTTC. This rearrangement joins TRBV27 to TRBJ2-1; no reliable D call. The germline gives CDR1 MNHEY, CDR2 SMNVEV (reference sequence). V lost 6 bases to trimming and J lost 6 bases, with 9 bases between them. The CDR3 length is 12 residues.

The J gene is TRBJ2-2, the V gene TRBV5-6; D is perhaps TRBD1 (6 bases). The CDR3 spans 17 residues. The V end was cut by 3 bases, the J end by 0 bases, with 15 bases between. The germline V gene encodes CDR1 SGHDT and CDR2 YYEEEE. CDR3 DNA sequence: TGTGCCAGCAGCTGGGGGCAGGGGAACGCGAACACCGGGGAGCTGTTTTTT. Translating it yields CASSWGQGNANTGELFF.

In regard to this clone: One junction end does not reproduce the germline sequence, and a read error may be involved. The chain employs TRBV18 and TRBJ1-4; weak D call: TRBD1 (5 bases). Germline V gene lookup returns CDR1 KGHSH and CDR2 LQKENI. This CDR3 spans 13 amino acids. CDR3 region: CASSPRGGEKLFF. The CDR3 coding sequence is TGTGCCAGCTCCCCACGGGGCGGTGAAAAACTGTTTTTT.

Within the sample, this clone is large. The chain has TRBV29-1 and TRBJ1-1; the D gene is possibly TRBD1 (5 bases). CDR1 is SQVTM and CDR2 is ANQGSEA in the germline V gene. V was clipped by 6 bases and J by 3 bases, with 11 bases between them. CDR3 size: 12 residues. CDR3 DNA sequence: TGCAGCGTAAAATCAGGGTACACTGAAGCTTTCTTT. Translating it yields CSVKSGYTEAFF.

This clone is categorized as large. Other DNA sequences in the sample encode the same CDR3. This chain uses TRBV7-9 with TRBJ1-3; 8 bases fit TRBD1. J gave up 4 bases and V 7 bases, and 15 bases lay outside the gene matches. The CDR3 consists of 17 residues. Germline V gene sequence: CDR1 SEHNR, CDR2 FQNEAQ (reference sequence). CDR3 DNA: TGTGCCAGCAACGGTAACAGGGGGAATAGTCCCGGAAACACCATATATTTT. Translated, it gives CASNGNRGNSPGNTIYF.

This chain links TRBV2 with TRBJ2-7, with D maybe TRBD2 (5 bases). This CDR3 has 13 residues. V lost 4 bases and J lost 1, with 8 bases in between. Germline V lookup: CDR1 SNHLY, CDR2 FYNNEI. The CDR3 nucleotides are TGTGCCAGCAGTGCCGGGGTTTCCTACGAGCAGTACTTC. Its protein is CASSAGVSYEQYF.

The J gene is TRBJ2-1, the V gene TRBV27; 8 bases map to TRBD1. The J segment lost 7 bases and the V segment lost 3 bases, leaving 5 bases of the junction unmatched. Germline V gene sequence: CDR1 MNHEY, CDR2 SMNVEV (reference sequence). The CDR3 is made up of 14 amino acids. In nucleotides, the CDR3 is TGTGCCAGCAGTTTGAGGCAGGGGGCGAATGAGCAGTTCTTC. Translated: CASSLRQGANEQFF.

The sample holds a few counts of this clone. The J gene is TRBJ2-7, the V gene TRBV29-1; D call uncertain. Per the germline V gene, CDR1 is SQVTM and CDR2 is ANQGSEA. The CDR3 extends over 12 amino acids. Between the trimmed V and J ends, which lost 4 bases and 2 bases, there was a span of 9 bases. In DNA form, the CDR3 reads TGCAGCGTTGCCGACTTGACCTACGAGCAGTACTTC. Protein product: CSVADLTYEQYF.

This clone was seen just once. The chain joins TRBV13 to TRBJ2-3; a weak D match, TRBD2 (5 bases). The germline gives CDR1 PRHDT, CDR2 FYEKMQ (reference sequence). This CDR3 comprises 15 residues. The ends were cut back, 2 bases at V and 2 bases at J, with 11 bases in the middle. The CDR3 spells CASSLRRSNTDTQYF. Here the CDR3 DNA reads TGTGCCAGCAGCTTAAGGAGGAGTAACACAGATACGCAGTATTTT.